The clone carrying this T cell receptor (beta chain) was counted many times. The antigen remains undetermined. These data are taken from a study of regulatory T cells in long-lasting Graves disease. Study summary: Newly diagnosed Graves' patients had under 3 months of antithyroid drugs. General study findings and limits: Thyroid tissue was not studied; only peripheral blood was.

Noted time point: newly diagnosed GD, antithyroid drugs for less than 3 months. PBMC RNA was the source of the TCR library. The patient group derived from an endocrinology department in Xi'an, China. In building TCR beta libraries, iRepertoire HTBI primers were used together with Arm-PCR of CDR3 regions. Using its own MiXCR run on the multiplex PCR reads, TCRdb lists one record per CDR3 protein. The sample consists of 350,000 to 500,000 distinct CDR3 sequences, less than 15% of them appearing once. Trimming took 7 bases from V and 7 from J, leaving 16 bases between them. The V gene's germline CDR1 is MDHEN and CDR2 SYDVKM. This CDR3 spans 13 amino acids. The same sample was also studied in work on T cells in Graves' hyperthyroidism and ophthalmopathy. That study reports: Aged 18 to 65, the patients had hyperthyroidism that was newly diagnosed and had lasted under 2 months.

The receptor was isolated from a woman in her forties or fifties with Graves disease. The genes are TRBV28 and TRBJ1-2; D unresolved. This material consisted of peripheral blood mononuclear cells (PBMCs), taken at new diagnosis, from a patient treated with antithyroid drugs. In nucleotides, the CDR3 is TGTGCCAGCAACCCCGGGCTCGGAATTGGCTACACCTTC. Its protein product is CASNPGLGIGYTF.